This entry is about one T cell receptor (beta chain). Its antigen has not been determined. Per-base quality was not reported, and no clone a single base away is much larger than it. The germline V gene (reference sequence) supplies CDR1 LGHDT and CDR2 YNNKEL. V and J lose 3 bases and 5 bases, and a span of 20 bases separates them. From the cysteine through the phenylalanine, the CDR3 covers 17 amino acids. Left in the record is the CDR3 DNA by itself, 51 bases read in frame from the first base. This record belongs to a study of blood T cell repertoires in COVID-19 (dated by TCRdb to the early 2020s). Context from the whole study: Samples covering the acute and convalescent phases of COVID-19 were provided by collaborators in the United States, Italy and Spain. The prospective study material was composed of cDNA or gDNA derived from T cells, B-cell-depleted T cells, or PBMCs. Deeply sampled blood TCRbeta repertoires from subjects exposed to, actively infected with, or recovered from COVID-19 were included in the dataset. A freely available public database, intended as a resource for researchers studying the immune response to SARS-CoV-2, is where the repertoires were released. Samples were obtained from the ongoing ImmuneRACE study (first 160 participants) and from roughly 1,300 subjects provided by 6 global collaborators. Sample metadata almost always included a de-identified subject ID, COVID-19 status, age in years and sex. Where HLA class I and class II types were available, the types were taken from metadata supplied by the sample provider, not from assay-based typing. What the research found in general, with its limitations: How much clinical and demographic metadata was included differed by source and by participant, and the metadata was provided uncurated.

The collaborating institutions used their own protocols to collect whole blood in K2EDTA tubes. Collaborator samples were shipped for TCRbeta analysis as frozen whole blood, isolated PBMCs, or DNA extracted from either sample type. TCRbeta CDR3 regions were amplified from genomic DNA by means of the immunoSEQ Assay, a bias-controlled multiplex PCR. In the paper's pipeline: The number of nucleated cells in each sample was estimated by amplification of reference gene primers within the assay. Sequence reads were collapsed and filtered to measure the absolute abundance of every unique TCRbeta CDR3 rearrangement. Productive Simpson clonality was computed per sample as the square root of Simpson's diversity index over productive rearrangements. Drawn from immuneACCESS, this table holds only the in-frame rearrangements with V and J called that TCRdb kept. Clones are partly lost; checked studies trace under half to an unresolved V gene and leave the rest unexplained. V, J and clone size were drawn from that table, and D and trimming were deduced from the DNA. This sample comprises about 150,000 clones, around 90% of them detected only once. The top ten hold around 4.6% of the sample.

The chain joins TRBV3-1 (or the pseudogene TRBV3-2) to TRBJ1-5; TRBD1 is possibly the D segment (6 matching bases). Input material: peripheral blood. The clonotype originates from a woman aged 55-69 years with active or convalescent COVID-19. The CDR3 is CASSHGNTGQRYQPQHF. The nucleotides read TGTGCCAGCAGCCATGGAAACACGGGACAAAGGTATCAGCCCCAGCATTTT.